This TCR beta chain was captured by sequencing in a study of T cell responses to AZD1222 COVID-19 vaccine. In regard to this clone: What it binds is not known.

TCRdb's copy holds only in-frame clones and misses some; the assay was immunoSEQ multiplex PCR. The sample contains about 150,000 clones, around 95% of which appear only once. Overall study results and limits: Of spike-specific TCRs, nearly half reportedly target regions left unmutated in variants. Spike-wide vaccine-associated CD4 TCRs dominated at 160-218 and 743-854. There were mostly white British donors and more females than males, and clonal diversity was possibly underestimated.

The CDR3 consists of 13 residues. Germline V CDR1 and CDR2: SGHTS, YDEGEE. With 4 bases removed from V and 2 bases from J, the gap between germline ends came to 9 bases. The sequences come from peripheral blood, collected on day 0 of AZD1222 vaccination. The rearrangement joins TRBV5-8 to TRBJ1-2; maybe TRBD1 (5 bases). The receptor was derived from an adult in good health. The CDR3 nucleotides read TGTGCCAGCAGCCGACAGACGAACTATGGCTACACCTTC. Residues: CASSRQTNYGYTF.